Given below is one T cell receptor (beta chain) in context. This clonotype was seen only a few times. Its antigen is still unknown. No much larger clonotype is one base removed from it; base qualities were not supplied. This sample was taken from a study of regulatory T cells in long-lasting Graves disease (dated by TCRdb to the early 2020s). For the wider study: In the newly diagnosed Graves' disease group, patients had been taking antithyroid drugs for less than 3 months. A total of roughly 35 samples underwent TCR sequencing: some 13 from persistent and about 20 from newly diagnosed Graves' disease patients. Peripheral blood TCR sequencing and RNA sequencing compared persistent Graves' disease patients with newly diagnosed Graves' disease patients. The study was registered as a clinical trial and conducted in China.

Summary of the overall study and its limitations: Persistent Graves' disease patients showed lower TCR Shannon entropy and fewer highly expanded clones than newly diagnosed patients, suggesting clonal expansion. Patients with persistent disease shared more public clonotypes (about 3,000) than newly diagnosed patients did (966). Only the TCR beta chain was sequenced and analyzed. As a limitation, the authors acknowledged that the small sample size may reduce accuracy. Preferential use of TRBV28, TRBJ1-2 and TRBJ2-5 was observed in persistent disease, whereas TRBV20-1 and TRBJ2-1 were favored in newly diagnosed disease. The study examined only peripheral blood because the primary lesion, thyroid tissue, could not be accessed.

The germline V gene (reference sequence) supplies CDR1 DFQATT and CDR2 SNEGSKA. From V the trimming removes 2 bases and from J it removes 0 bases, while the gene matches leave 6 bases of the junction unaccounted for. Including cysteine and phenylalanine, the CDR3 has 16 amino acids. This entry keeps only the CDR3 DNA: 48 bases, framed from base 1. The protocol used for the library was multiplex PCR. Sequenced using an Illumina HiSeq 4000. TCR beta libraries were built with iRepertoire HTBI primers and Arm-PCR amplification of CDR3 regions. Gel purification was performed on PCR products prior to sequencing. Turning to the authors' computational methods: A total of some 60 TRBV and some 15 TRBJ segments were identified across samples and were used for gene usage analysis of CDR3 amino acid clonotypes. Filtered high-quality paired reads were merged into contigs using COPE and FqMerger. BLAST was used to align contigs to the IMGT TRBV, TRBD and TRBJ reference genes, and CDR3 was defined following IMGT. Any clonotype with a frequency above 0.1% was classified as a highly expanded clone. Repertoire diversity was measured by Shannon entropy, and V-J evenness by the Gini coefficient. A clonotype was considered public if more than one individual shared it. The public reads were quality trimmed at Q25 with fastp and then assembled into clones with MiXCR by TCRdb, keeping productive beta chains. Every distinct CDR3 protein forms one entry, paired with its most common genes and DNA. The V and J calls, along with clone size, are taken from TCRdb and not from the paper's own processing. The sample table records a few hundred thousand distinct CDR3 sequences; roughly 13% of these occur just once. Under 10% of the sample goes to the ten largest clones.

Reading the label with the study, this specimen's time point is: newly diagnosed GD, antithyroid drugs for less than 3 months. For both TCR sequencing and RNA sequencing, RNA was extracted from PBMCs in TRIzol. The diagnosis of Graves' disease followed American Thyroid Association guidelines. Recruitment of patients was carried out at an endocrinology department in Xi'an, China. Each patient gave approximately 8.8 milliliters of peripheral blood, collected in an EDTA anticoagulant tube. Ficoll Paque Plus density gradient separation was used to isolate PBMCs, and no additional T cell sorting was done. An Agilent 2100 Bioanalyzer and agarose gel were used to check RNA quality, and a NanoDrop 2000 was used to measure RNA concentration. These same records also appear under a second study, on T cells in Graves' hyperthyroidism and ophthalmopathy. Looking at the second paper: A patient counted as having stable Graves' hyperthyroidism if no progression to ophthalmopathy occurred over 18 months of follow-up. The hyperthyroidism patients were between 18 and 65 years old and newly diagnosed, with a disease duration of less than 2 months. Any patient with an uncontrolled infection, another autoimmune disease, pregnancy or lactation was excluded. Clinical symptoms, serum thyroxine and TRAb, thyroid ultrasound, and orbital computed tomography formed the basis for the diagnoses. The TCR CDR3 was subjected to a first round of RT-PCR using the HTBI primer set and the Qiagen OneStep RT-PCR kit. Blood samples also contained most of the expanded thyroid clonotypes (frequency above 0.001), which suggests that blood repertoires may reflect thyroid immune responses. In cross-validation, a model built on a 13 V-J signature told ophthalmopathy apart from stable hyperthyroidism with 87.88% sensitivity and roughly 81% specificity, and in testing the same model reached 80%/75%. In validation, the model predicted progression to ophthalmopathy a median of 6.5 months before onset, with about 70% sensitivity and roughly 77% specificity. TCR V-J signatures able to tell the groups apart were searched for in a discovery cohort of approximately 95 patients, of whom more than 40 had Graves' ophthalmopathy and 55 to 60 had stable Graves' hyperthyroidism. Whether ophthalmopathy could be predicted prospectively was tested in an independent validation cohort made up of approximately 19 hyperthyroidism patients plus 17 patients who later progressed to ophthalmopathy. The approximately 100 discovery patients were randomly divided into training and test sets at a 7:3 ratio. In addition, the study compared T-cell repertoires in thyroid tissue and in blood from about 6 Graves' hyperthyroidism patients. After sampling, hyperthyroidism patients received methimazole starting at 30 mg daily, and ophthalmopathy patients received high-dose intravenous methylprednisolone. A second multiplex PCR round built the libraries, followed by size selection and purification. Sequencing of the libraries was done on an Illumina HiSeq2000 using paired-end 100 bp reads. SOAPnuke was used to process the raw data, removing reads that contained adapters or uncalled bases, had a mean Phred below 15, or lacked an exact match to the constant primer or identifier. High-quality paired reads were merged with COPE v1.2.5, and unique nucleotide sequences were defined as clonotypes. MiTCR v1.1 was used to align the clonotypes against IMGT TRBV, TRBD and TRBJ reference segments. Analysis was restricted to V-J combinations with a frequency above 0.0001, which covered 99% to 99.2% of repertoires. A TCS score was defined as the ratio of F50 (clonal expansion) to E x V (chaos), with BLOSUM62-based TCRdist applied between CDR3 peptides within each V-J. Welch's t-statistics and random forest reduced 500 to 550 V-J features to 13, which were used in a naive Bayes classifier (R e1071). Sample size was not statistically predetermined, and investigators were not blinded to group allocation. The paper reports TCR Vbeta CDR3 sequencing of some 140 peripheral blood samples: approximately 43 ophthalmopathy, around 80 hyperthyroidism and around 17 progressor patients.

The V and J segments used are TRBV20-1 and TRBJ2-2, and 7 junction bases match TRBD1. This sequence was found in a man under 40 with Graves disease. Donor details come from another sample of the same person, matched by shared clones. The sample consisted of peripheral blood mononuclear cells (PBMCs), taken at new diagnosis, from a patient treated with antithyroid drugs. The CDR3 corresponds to CSARRHRGANTGELFF. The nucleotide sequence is TGCAGTGCTAGACGCCACAGGGGAGCGAACACCGGGGAGCTGTTTTTT.